This T cell receptor beta chain comes out of a study of blood T cell repertoires in COVID-19. Study summary: Acute-phase and convalescent COVID-19 samples originated in the United States, Italy and Spain. T cells, B-cell-depleted T cells, or PBMCs supplied cDNA or gDNA.

Authors' analysis steps: Researchers report that nucleated cell counts were estimated from reference gene primer amplification. Measured with immunoSEQ multiplex PCR; TCRdb has only the in-frame clones, and not every one. The D gene and trimming were derived from the DNA, and the V and J assignments and clone size from that table. This sample has approximately 230,000 clones, with around 88% found just once. Trimming removed 3 bases at V and 4 bases at J, with 16 bases between. Per germline, CDR1 SGHRS and CDR2 YFSETQ. The CDR3 has 15 residues. This clonotype was sampled from an older man with acute or convalescent COVID-19. What was sequenced was peripheral blood. The chain links TRBV5-1 to TRBJ2-5; D may be TRBD1 (6 bases). The CDR3 DNA is TGCGCCAGCAGCTCATACCCACAGGGAAGAGAGACCCAGTACTTC. Its protein product is CASSSYPQGRETQYF.